This T cell receptor (beta chain) was retrieved from a study of blood T cell repertoires in COVID-19 (dated by TCRdb to the early 2020s). About the full investigation: Samples from collaborators originated in the United States, Italy and Spain and spanned both the acute and convalescent phases of COVID-19. The material from the prospective study consisted of cDNA or gDNA derived from T cells, B-cell-depleted T cells, or PBMCs. The dataset comprised deeply sampled blood TCRbeta repertoires from subjects exposed to, actively infected with, or recovered from COVID-19. The repertoires were made available in a free public database intended to serve as a resource for research on the immune response to SARS-CoV-2. Samples came from the ongoing ImmuneRACE study (first 160 participants) plus 1,254 subjects from 6 global collaborators. A de-identified subject ID, COVID-19 status, age in years and sex were almost always included in the sample metadata. Where available, HLA class I and class II types were taken from metadata supplied by the sample provider and were not determined by assay-based typing. General findings and caveats noted by the study authors: The amount of clinical and demographic metadata varied by source and participant and was provided uncurated.

TCRbeta CDR3 regions were amplified from genomic DNA using the immunoSEQ Assay, a bias-controlled multiplex PCR. Turning to the authors' computational methods: Within the assay, amplification of reference gene primers was used to estimate how many nucleated cells each sample contained. To quantify the absolute abundance of each unique TCRbeta CDR3 rearrangement, sequence reads were collapsed and filtered. For each sample, productive Simpson clonality was calculated as the square root of Simpson's diversity index across productive rearrangements. Imported from immuneACCESS, the table was reduced by TCRdb to in-frame sequences with V and J called. These copies leave out some clones; in studies compared against another copy, an unresolved V gene accounts for under half, and the cause of the remainder is not known. V, J and clone size derive from that table, while D and trimming were established from the DNA sequence. Counted in this sample were about 370,000 clones; over 85% of them appeared once. 1.5% to 2% of the sample lies in the top ten.

Participants in the prospective study were aged roughly 18 to 89 years, lived in over 20 United States geographic areas, and enrolled through a virtual design. Cohort assignment in the prospective study relied on participant-reported clinical history from a screening survey and a study questionnaire. For ImmuneRACE Cohort 3, a participant was defined as recovered based on two consecutive negative NP/OP PCR tests, clearance by a healthcare professional, or resolution of symptoms. In the prospective study, whole blood, serum and a nasopharyngeal or oropharyngeal swab were collected from each participant by mobile phlebotomists. Over a roughly two-month period, participants in the prospective study had the option of providing additional blood draws and questionnaires. Before DNA extraction, prospective study blood samples were shipped either frozen or at room temperature. Note on this clone: There is no known antigen for this receptor. Nothing much larger sits one base from this clone, and base qualities are not available.

Material: PBMCs or T cells enriched from blood (not recorded which). This TCR was recovered from a woman in her twenties or thirties who had recovered from COVID-19.

The CDR3 reads CASSLYSGSYEQYF. Here is the DNA: TGTGCCAGCAGTTTATATTCGGGATCCTACGAGCAGTACTTC. The chain links TRBV27 with TRBJ2-7, and possibly TRBD2, on 5 matching bases. V is shortened by 1 base, J by 1 base, and the region joining them spans 8 bases. The CDR3 runs 14 residues from the cysteine to the phenylalanine. The sequence is cut down to CDR3 DNA, 42 bases in frame from base 1. CDR1 MNHEY and CDR2 SMNVEV are derived from the germline V gene (reference sequence).